The clone carrying this TCR beta chain was seen only a few times. Its target is not known. Within the sample, other DNA sequences also encode this same CDR3. This CDR3 spans 14 amino acids. CDR1 and CDR2 from the germline V gene are LNHDA and SQIVND (reference sequence). Trimming cost V 1 base and J 2 bases, with 8 bases left between them. TCRdb keeps only in-frame clones here, not all; method: immunoSEQ multiplex PCR. The data contain around 720,000 clones, around four fifths of them singletons. This entry comes from a study of shared clonotypes between healthy human individuals. Recent vaccinations or acute infections were absent in the healthy HIV-negative adult donors. Overall study findings and caveats: Apart from blood, nothing was sampled; tissue repertoires likely differ. Memory subsets generally showed smaller estimated richness than naive subsets did.

The rearrangement joins TRBV19 to TRBJ1-2; TRBD1 is a possible D gene (6 bases). What was sequenced was memory CD4+ T cells sorted from blood. Noted subset: CD45RA-negative fraction. This TCR was recovered from a woman in her twenties or thirties in good health. The CDR3 sequence is CASSIGTENYGYTF. CDR3 nucleotides: TGTGCCAGTAGTATAGGGACAGAGAACTATGGCTACACCTTC.